One and the same sample provided the 2 T cell receptor beta chains below, sequenced in a study of T cells in women clearing cervical HPV infection (dated by TCRdb to 2016 to 2018). The library was produced with the immunoSEQ multiplex PCR assay. The table was pulled from immuneACCESS by TCRdb, which kept in-frame rearrangements only. Such tables lose some clones; where checked, under half of the loss comes from unresolved V genes, and the rest has no known cause. For this sample, the table gives around 19,000 clones. Approximately 7% of the sample comes from the top ten. Sequencing input: blood buffy coat. These receptors were taken from a woman aged 18-70 years with a cervical HPV16 infection that either progressed to CIN3+ or cleared (not recorded which).

Comment on this clone: The missing CDR3 end, 3 residues past where the read stops, is filled in from the germline J gene. The V and J genes are TRBV18 and TRBJ1-6, with D unresolved. The CDR3 is 16 amino acids. Germline values: CDR1 KGHSH, CDR2 LQKENI. Trimming took 2 bases from V and 7 from J, leaving 15 bases between them. The DNA read from the CDR3 is TGTGCCAGCTCACCATTCGCCTCGATAGTCAATTCACCC. Protein sequence: CASSPFASIVNSP. The whole CDR3 protein reads CASSPFASIVNSPLHF. Using reference TRBV18 and TRBJ1-6 for the parts outside the CDR3, the full variable domain is NAGVMQNPRHLVRRRGQEARLRCSPMKGHSHVYWYRQLPEEGLKFMVYLQKENIIDESGMPKERFSAEFPKEGPSILRIQQVVRGDSAAYFCASSPFASIVNSPLHFGNGTRLTVT.

Concerning this clone: The sequence runs out 3 residues before the end of the CDR3; the remainder is reconstructed from the germline J gene. The chain uses TRBV19 and TRBJ2-4; tentatively, D is TRBD1 (5 bases). Germline CDR1 and CDR2: LNHDA and SQIVND (reference sequence). The CDR3 runs 13 residues. The CDR3 here is CASSSTGFYGQYF. CDR3 DNA, as far as it was read: TGTGCCAGTTCTTCAACAGGATTCTATGGT.